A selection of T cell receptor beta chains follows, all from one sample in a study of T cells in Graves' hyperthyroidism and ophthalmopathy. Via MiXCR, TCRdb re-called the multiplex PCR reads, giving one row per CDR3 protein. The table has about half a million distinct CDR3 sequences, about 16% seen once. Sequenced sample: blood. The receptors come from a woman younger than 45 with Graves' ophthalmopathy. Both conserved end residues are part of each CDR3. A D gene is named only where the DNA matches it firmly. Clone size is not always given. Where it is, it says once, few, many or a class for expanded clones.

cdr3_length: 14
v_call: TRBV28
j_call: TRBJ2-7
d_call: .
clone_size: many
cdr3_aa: CASSSTDIFYEQYF
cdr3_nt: TGTGCCAGCAGTTCCACGGACATCTTCTACGAGCAGTACTTC

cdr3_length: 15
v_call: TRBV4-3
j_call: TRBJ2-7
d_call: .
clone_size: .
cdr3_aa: CASSQDAGVSYEQYF
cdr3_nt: TGCGCCAGCAGCCAAGACGCAGGGGTCTCCTACGAGCAGTACTTC

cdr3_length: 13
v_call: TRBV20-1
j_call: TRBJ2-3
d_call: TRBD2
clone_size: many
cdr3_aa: CSAWGGTSDTQYF
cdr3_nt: TGCAGTGCTTGGGGGGGGACGTCAGATACGCAGTATTTT

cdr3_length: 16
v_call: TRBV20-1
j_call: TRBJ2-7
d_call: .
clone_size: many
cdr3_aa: CSARADSASSSYEQYF
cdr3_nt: TGCAGTGCTAGAGCCGACTCCGCCTCCAGCTCCTACGAGCAGTACTTC

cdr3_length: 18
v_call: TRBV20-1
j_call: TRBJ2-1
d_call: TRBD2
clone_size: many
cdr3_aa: CSARASWGGRNGYNEQFF
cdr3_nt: TGCAGTGCTAGAGCCTCGTGGGGCGGGAGGAATGGGTACAATGAGCAGTTCTTC

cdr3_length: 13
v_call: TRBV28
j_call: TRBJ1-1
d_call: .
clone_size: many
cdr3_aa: CASRRNLNTEAFF
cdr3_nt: TGTGCCAGCCGACGTAACTTGAACACTGAAGCTTTCTTT

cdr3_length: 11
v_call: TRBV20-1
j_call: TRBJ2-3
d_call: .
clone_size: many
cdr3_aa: CSAYGTDTQYF
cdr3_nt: TGCAGTGCTTATGGCACAGATACGCAGTATTTT

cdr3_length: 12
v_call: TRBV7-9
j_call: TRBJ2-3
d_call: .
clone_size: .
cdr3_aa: CVSSLSPDTQYF
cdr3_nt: TGTGTCAGCAGCCTTAGCCCAGATACGCAGTATTTT

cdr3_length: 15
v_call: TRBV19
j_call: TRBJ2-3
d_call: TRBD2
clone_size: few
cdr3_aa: CASSAMGGRTDTQYF
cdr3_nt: TGTGCCAGTAGCGCCATGGGCGGGAGAACAGATACGCAGTATTTT

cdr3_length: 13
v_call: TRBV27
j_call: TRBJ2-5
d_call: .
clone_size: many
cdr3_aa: CASRVQGEETQYF
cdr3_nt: TGTGCCAGCAGGGTACAGGGCGAAGAGACCCAGTACTTC

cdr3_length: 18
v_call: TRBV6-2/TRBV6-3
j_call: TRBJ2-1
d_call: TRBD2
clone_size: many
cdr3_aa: CASSQWTSGSLFYNEQFF
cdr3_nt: TGTGCCAGCAGTCAGTGGACTAGCGGGAGTTTGTTTTACAATGAGCAGTTCTTC

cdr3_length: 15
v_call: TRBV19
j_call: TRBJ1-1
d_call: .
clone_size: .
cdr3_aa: CASSRSQKGNTEAFF
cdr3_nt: TGTGCCAGTAGCCGCTCGCAGAAAGGGAACACTGAAGCTTTCTTT

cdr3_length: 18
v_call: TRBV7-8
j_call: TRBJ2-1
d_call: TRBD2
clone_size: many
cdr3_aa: CASSLALGGSPLYNEQFF
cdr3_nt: TGTGCCAGCAGCTTAGCGCTAGGCGGGAGTCCCCTCTACAATGAGCAGTTCTTC

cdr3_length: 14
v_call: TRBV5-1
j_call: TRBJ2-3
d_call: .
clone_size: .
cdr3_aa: CATRGGSPTDTQYF
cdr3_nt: TGTGCCACCAGAGGTGGTAGCCCCACAGATACGCAGTATTTT

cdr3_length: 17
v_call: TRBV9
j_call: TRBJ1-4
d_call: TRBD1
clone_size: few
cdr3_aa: CASSAPTGTGTNEKLFF
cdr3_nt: TGTGCCAGCAGCGCGCCGACAGGGACTGGCACTAATGAAAAACTGTTTTTT

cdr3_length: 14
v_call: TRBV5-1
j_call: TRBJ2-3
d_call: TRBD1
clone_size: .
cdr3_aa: CASSLRDREDTQYF
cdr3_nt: TGCGCCAGCAGCTTGAGAGACAGGGAAGATACGCAGTATTTT

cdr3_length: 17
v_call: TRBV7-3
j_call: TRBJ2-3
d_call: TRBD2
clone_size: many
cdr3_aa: CASSGGQGLAGRDTQYF
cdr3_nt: TGTGCCAGCAGCGGTGGACAGGGACTAGCGGGACGAGATACGCAGTATTTT

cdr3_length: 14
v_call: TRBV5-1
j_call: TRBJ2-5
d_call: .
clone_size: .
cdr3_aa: CASSLEDSGETQYF
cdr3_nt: TGCGCCAGCAGCTTGGAGGACAGTGGGGAGACCCAGTACTTC

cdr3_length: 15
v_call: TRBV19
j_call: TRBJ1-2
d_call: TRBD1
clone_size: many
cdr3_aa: CASNTQGTSLYGYTF
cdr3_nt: TGTGCCAGCAACACACAGGGGACGAGTCTCTATGGCTACACCTTC

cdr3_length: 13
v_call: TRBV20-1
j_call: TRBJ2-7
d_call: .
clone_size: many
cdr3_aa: CGGEGTESYEQYF
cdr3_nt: TGCGGGGGTGAAGGGACTGAAAGCTACGAGCAGTACTTC

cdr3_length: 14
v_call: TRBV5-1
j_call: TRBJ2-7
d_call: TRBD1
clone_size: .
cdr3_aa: CASSLRTGVGKQYF
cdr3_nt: TGCGCCAGCAGCTTGAGGACAGGCGTTGGGAAGCAGTACTTC

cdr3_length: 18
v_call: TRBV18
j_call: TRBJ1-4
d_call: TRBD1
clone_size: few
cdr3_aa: CASSPSGTGGATNEKLFF
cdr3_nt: TGTGCCAGCTCACCCTCCGGGACAGGAGGTGCAACTAATGAAAAACTGTTTTTT

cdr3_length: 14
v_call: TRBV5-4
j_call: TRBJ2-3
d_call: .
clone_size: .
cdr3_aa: CASSIKDATDTQYF
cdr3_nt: TGTGCCAGCAGCATAAAGGACGCGACAGATACGCAGTATTTT

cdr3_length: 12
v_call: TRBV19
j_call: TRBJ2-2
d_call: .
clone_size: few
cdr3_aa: CASSISYGELFF
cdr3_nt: TGTGCCAGTAGTATATCTTACGGGGAGCTGTTTTTT

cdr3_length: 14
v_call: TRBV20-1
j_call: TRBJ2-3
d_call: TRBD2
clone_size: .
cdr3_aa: CSASKAGSTDTQYF
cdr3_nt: TGCAGTGCTAGTAAAGCGGGAAGCACAGATACGCAGTATTTT

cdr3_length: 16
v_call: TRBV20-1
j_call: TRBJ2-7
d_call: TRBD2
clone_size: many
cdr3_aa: CSAATSTSGGTYEQYF
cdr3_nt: TGCAGTGCCGCTACGTCGACTAGCGGGGGAACCTACGAGCAGTACTTC

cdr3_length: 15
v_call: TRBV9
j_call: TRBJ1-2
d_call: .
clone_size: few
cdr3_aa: CASSVLDTYNYGYTF
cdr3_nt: TGTGCCAGCAGCGTGCTGGACACCTATAACTATGGCTACACCTTC

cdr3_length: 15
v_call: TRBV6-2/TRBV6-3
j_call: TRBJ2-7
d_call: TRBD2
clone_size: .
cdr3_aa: CASSDRSGSGYEQYF
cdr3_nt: TGTGCCAGCAGTGACCGGAGCGGGAGTGGTTACGAGCAGTACTTC

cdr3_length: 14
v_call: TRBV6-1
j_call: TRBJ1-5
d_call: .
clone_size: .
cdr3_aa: CASALEAGRQPQHF
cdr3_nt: TGTGCCAGCGCTCTTGAGGCGGGCCGGCAGCCCCAGCATTTT

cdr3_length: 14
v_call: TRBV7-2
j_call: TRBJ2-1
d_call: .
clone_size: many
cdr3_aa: CASSFGGTYNEQFF
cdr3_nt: TGTGCCAGCAGCTTTGGTGGGACCTACAATGAGCAGTTCTTC

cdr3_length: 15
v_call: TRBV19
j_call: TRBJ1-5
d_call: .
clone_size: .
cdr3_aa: CASSIWGNSNQPQHF
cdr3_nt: TGTGCCAGTAGTATTTGGGGCAATAGCAATCAGCCCCAGCATTTT

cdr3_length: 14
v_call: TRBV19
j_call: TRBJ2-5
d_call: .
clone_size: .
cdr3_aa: CASSIGRGQETQYF
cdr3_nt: TGTGCCAGTAGTATAGGGAGGGGACAAGAGACCCAGTACTTC

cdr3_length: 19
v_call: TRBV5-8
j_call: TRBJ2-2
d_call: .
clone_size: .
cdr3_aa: CASSMDRGTSGGNTGELFF
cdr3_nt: TGTGCCAGCAGCATGGACAGGGGGACTAGCGGAGGGAACACCGGGGAGCTGTTTTTT

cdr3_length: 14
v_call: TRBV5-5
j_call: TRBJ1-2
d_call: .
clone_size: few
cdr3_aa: CASSLATGKDGYTF
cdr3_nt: TGTGCCAGCAGCTTGGCCACGGGGAAGGATGGCTACACCTTC

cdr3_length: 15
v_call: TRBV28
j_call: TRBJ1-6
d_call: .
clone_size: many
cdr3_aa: CASSLGGARGSPLHF
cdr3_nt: TGTGCCAGCAGTCTGGGGGGGGCGCGGGGTTCACCCCTCCACTTT

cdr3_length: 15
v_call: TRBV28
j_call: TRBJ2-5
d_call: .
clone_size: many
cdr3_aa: CASSSLDREGETQYF
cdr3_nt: TGTGCCAGCAGCTCGCTCGACAGGGAGGGAGAGACCCAGTACTTC

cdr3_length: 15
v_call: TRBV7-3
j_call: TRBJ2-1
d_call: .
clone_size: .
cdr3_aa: CASSLSLGSYNEQFF
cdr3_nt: TGTGCCAGCAGCTTAAGTCTAGGGAGCTACAATGAGCAGTTCTTC

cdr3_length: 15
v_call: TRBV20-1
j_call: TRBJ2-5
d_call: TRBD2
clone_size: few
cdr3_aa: CSAREGTSVQETQYF
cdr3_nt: TGCAGTGCTAGAGAAGGGACTAGCGTTCAAGAGACCCAGTACTTC